The 5 T cell receptor beta chains in this list originate from one sample, sequenced in a study of cytomegalovirus exposure and HLA in healthy donors. The PCR was carried out with 60 Vbeta primers and 13 Jbeta primers. Assay used: immunoSEQ multiplex PCR; TCRdb lists only in-frame clones, some missing. Found here are about 160,000 clones; the top ten clones hold under 2%. The specimen was PBMCs. The receptors originated from a woman aged 45-65 years in good health and CMV-seronegative.

The chain links TRBV28 to TRBJ2-2; D may be TRBD2 (5 bases). CDR1 and CDR2 from the germline V gene are MDHEN and SYDVKM. The CDR3 extends over 16 amino acids. V lost 5 bases, J lost 0 bases, and 13 bases lay in between. The CDR3 nucleotides are TGTGCCAGCAGTCGATCAGCGGAGACGAACACCGGGGAGCTGTTTTTT. It yields the protein CASSRSAETNTGELFF.

The rearrangement uses TRBV27 and TRBJ2-5, with D tentatively TRBD1 (5 bases). The DNA end lines up better with TRBJ2-7; the J call may be wrong. This CDR3 region has 14 residues. Germline CDR1 reads MNHEY; CDR2 reads SMNVEV (reference sequence). This CDR3 is CASSLSQGPYEQYF. The CDR3 coding sequence is TGTGCCAGCAGTTTATCTCAGGGTCCCTACGAGCAGTACTTC.

The V call is TRBV28, the J call TRBJ2-1; TRBD2 aligns across 11 bases. V gave up 6 bases and J gave up 0 bases; unmatched junction bases: 13. From germline, CDR1 is MDHEN and CDR2 SYDVKM. The CDR3 covers 19 residues. This chain's CDR3 is CASRGKTSGKSSSYNEQFF. In DNA, the CDR3 is TGTGCCAGCAGGGGGAAGACTAGCGGGAAATCGAGCTCCTACAATGAGCAGTTCTTC.

The chain links TRBV4-1 to TRBJ2-1; TRBD2 aligns across 7 bases. J lost 0 bases, V lost 1 base, and 6 bases had no gene match. Germline V gene lookup returns CDR1 MGHRA and CDR2 YSYEKL. The CDR3 has 17 amino acids. CDR3 region: CASSQGLARSSYNEQFF. CDR3 sequence (DNA): TGCGCCAGCAGCCAAGGACTAGCTAGGAGCTCCTACAATGAGCAGTTCTTC.

The gene calls are TRBV5-1 and TRBJ2-1; 15 bases agree with TRBD2. Per germline, CDR1 SGHRS and CDR2 YFSETQ. Unmatched junction bases numbered 5, after V lost 4 bases and J lost 9 bases. The length of the CDR3 is 15 residues. DNA for the CDR3: TGCGCCAGCAGCCGGACTAGCGGGGGGGCAAGTGAGCAGTTCTTC. Its translation: CASSRTSGGASEQFF. Full variable domain (rest looked up from reference TRBV5-1 and TRBJ2-1): KAGVTQTPRYLIKTRGQQVTLSCSPISGHRSVSWYQQTPGQGLQFLFEYFSETQRNKGNFPGRFSGRQFSNSRSEMNVSTLELGDSALYLCASSRTSGGASEQFFGPGTRLTVL.